This T cell receptor (beta chain) comes out of a study of technical replicates of blood from a handful of donors. Clones were sequenced by immunoSEQ multiplex PCR, and TCRdb holds only the in-frame ones, with some missing. The profile shows more than 90,000 clones, about 95% of them singletons. This clone came up once. The clonotype was recovered from a human donor in good health. Sequences were obtained from T cells isolated from PBMCs.

CDR3: CSVGAPNYGYTF. The CDR3 DNA reads TGCAGCGTTGGGGCCCCCAACTATGGCTACACCTTC. The V call is TRBV29-1, the J call TRBJ1-2; D not certain. CDR1 and CDR2 from the germline V gene are SQVTM and ANQGSEA. The CDR3 has 12 residues. The ends were cut back, 4 bases at V and 2 bases at J, with 8 bases in the middle.